The source of this TCR beta chain is a study of control samples from healthy donors and cancer patients (dated by TCRdb to the early 2020s). In this sample, this clone turned up a few times. Its target antigen remains unknown. The record has no base qualities; no much larger clone is one base away. Libraries were built with the immunoSEQ multiplex PCR assay. TCRdb provides this immuneACCESS table in a form limited to in-frame rearrangements. Some clones are lacking; in checked studies, under half of them reflect an unresolved V gene, and why the rest are absent is not known. The sample table holds some 120,000 clones, of which about nine tenths were seen once. Jointly, the top ten make up approximately 2.7% of the sample. What was sequenced was blood. The receptor was derived from a man aged 18 to 35 in good health.

This receptor has the CDR3 CASSLIDLGNEKLFF. The nucleotides are TGTGCCAGCAGCTTAATCGATCTGGGTAATGAAAAACTGTTTTTT. The chain uses TRBV11-3 and TRBJ1-4; the D gene assignment is ambiguous. The germline V gene specifies SGHNT as CDR1 and YENEEA as CDR2. The V and J ends are trimmed by 2 bases and 4 bases, leaving 11 bases between them. The CDR3 holds 15 amino acids from the cysteine to the phenylalanine. Just the 45-base CDR3 DNA is kept, in frame starting at base 1.